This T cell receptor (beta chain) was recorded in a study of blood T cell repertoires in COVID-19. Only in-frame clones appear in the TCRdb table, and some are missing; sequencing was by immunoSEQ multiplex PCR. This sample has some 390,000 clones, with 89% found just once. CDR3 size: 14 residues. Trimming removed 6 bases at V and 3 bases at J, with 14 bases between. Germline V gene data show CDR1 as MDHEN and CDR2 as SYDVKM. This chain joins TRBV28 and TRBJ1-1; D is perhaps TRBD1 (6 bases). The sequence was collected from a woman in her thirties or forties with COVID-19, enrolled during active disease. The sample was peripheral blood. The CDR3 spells CASRNPGQHTEAFF. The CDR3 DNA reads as TGTGCCAGCAGGAACCCCGGACAGCACACTGAAGCTTTCTTT.